The sequence of this T cell receptor beta chain was determined in a study of pediatric ulcerative colitis (dated by TCRdb to between 2018 and 2021). Study-wide context: About nine newly diagnosed, treatment-naive pediatric ulcerative colitis patients and a handful of non-IBD control children each provided paired blood and rectal samples. General conclusions and limits of the study: Because the repertoires came from total lymphocyte DNA, rare subsets such as regulatory T cells may have patterns that are not reflected. Only four individuals were included in the healthy control group, which was small. T cells from blood may have been included in the rectal pinch biopsies, particularly in patients with overt colitis. A couple of patients' blood samples yielded substantially fewer templates for technical reasons and were excluded from blood-rectal overlap analysis. A couple of rectal CDR3 clonotypes were detected in all ulcerative colitis patients and were not detected in any of the controls. Compared with controls, ulcerative colitis patients showed significantly higher autologous blood-rectal clonal overlap, a finding that suggests increased T cell trafficking to inflamed tissue. Controls, mild-moderate and acute severe colitis patients were separated by rectal repertoire features, and reduced rectal diversity due to clonal expansions was observed in acute severe colitis.

This clone was observed a few times. No cognate antigen has been identified for it. Base-call qualities are not available, and no considerably larger clone is one nucleotide away. Rearranged CDR3 beta regions were amplified from genomic DNA with multiplex V and J primers using the immunoSEQ TRB Survey service. Survey-level sequencing depth of up to 500,000 reads per sample was used to keep depth equal across samples. The libraries were purified, combined into pools and sequenced with Illumina technology. Per the authors' processing: Productive clonality, sample overlap, pairwise scatters, CDR3 beta length, V/D/J gene usage and productiveness were assessed with immunoSEQ online tools. Calculated diversity was the number of unique rearrangements divided by total templates times 100; Shannon and Simpson indices were also computed. Z-score normalized data were analyzed by principal component analysis with the R prcomp function and the ggbiplot package. Morisita's index was used to quantify the clonal overlap between blood and rectum within each subject. TCRdb provides this immuneACCESS table in a form limited to in-frame rearrangements. Some clones are lacking; in checked studies, under half of them reflect an unresolved V gene, and why the rest are absent is not known. V and J calls and clone size are as listed in that table; D and trimming were resolved from the DNA. The sample has about 12,000 clones on record, 60% to 80% of them singletons. Of the sample, 4% to 5% is held by the ten largest clones.

During colonoscopy, one to two pinch biopsies were obtained from the rectum for research purposes. Controls underwent colonoscopy for suspected IBD, had macroscopically and histologically normal endoscopy, and were not diagnosed with IBD within the following year. Rectal biopsies were digested with proteinase K before DNA isolation. The Wizard kit (Promega) was used to extract genomic DNA from the blood and intestinal samples. V gives up 1 base and J gives up 5 bases, and the segment between their germline ends measures 14 bases. CDR1 is given as LGHNA and CDR2 as YNFKEQ, both from the germline V gene. The CDR3 measures 15 amino acids from cysteine to phenylalanine. The retained sequence is limited to the CDR3, 45 bases, with the frame set at the first base.

Sequenced: gut tissue. The chain is assembled from TRBV4-2 and TRBJ1-1, with the D gene not confidently named. The TCR comes from a boy younger than 18 who was a control in a study of pediatric ulcerative colitis. The base sequence is TGTGCCAGCAGCCAAGGGATGGAATTGTGGACTGAAGCTTTCTTT. Its amino acids are CASSQGMELWTEAFF.